The 15 T cell receptor beta chains below come from one sample, sequenced in a study of radiotherapy plus CTLA-4 blockade in lung cancer. Measured with immunoSEQ multiplex PCR; TCRdb has only the in-frame clones, and not every one. The sample shows about 97,000 clones, around 74% of them seen only once. The material sequenced was peripheral blood, taken from a patient treated with radiotherapy plus ipilimumab. These receptors were collected from a human donor with non-small cell lung cancer who had a partial response to radiotherapy plus ipilimumab. Some clones in this sample may be carry-over from other donors' samples.

There are a few counts of this clone. V is TRBV27 and J is TRBJ1-2; 7 bases match TRBD1. After removal of 6 bases from V and 2 bases from J, the junction contained 6 bases not matched to a gene. Germline CDR1 MNHEY, CDR2 SMNVEV (reference sequence). The CDR3 loop spans 14 amino acids. CDR3 in amino acids: CASRRTGVNYGYTF. The CDR3 DNA is TGTGCCAGCAGAAGAACAGGGGTAAACTATGGCTACACCTTC.

This chain uses TRBV2 with TRBJ1-6; D is unclear. This CDR3 comprises 15 residues. Per the germline V gene, CDR1 is SNHLY and CDR2 is FYNNEI. The germline V and J ends were trimmed by 6 bases and 9 bases, with 18 bases remaining between them. The CDR3 region is CASSPPAGRGSPLHF. CDR3 nucleotides: TGTGCCAGCAGCCCCCCGGCGGGCCGGGGTTCACCCCTCCACTTT.

The chain uses TRBV7-2 and TRBJ2-5; 8 bases are shared with TRBD2. Germline V gene sequence: CDR1 SGHTA, CDR2 FQGNSA. There are 16 residues in the CDR3. Trimming cost V 5 bases and J 0 bases; bases outside gene matches: 8. The CDR3 protein is CASSAAGGGHQETQYF. The CDR3, as DNA: TGTGCCAGCAGCGCCGCGGGGGGTGGCCACCAAGAGACCCAGTACTTC.

This clone was counted between two and nine times. The gene calls are TRBV7-2 and TRBJ2-2; 14 nucleotides agree with TRBD2. CDR1 is SGHTA and CDR2 is FQGNSA in the germline V gene. J gave up 8 bases and V 3 bases, and 2 bases lay outside the gene matches. There are 15 residues in the CDR3. The CDR3 sequence: CASSLTSGRGGELFF. CDR3 coding DNA: TGTGCCAGCAGCTTGACTAGCGGGAGGGGAGGGGAGCTGTTTTTT.

Only one count was recorded for this clone. This chain connects TRBV5-4 to TRBJ2-2; tentative D call: TRBD2 (6 bases). Trimming pared 4 bases from V and 0 bases from J, leaving 19 bases between. CDR1 and CDR2 from the germline V gene are SGHNT and YYREEE (reference sequence). The CDR3 is 18 amino acids. CDR3 region: CASSPAPGREANTGELFF. As DNA, the CDR3 is TGTGCCAGCAGCCCGGCACCCGGAAGGGAGGCGAACACCGGGGAGCTGTTTTTT.

The rearrangement uses TRBV9 and TRBJ2-5, with 7 bases lining up with TRBD1. V trimming: 1 base; J trimming: 2 bases; junction bases outside the gene matches: 11. The CDR3 extends over 17 amino acids. CDR1 is SGDLS, CDR2 YYNGEE, per germline. As DNA, the CDR3 is TGTGCCAGCAGCGTACAGGACAGGCCCCGTTTTCAAGAGACCCAGTACTTC. Residues: CASSVQDRPRFQETQYF.

The chain links TRBV6-5 to TRBJ1-5; D call uncertain. V was trimmed by 2 bases and J by 7 bases, leaving 15 bases between them. CDR1 and CDR2 from the germline V gene are MNHEY and SVGAGI. The CDR3 covers 15 residues. CDR3 sequence reads: CASSYRQGRRQPQHF. The CDR3 DNA sequence: TGTGCCAGCAGTTACCGGCAAGGGAGGAGGCAGCCCCAGCATTTT.

The V gene is TRBV9, the J gene TRBJ1-5; 10 bases agree with TRBD1. V trimming: 0 bases; J trimming: 0 bases; junction bases outside the gene matches: 12. Germline values: CDR1 SGDLS, CDR2 YYNGEE. This CDR3 comprises 20 residues. CDR3 region: CASSVVQDRGRDYSNQPQHF. Here the CDR3 DNA reads TGTGCCAGCAGCGTAGTCCAGGACAGGGGGAGAGACTATAGCAATCAGCCCCAGCATTTT.

This chain uses TRBV28 with TRBJ2-5; tentatively, D is TRBD2 (7 bases). Looked up from germline, CDR1 is MDHEN and CDR2 is SYDVKM. This CDR3 is built from 13 residues. The germline V and J ends were trimmed by 7 bases and 4 bases, with 13 bases remaining between them. CDR3 amino acids: CASKKGGVETQYF. CDR3 coding DNA: TGTGCCAGCAAAAAAGGGGGGGTAGAGACCCAGTACTTC.

V is TRBV4-2 and J is TRBJ1-5, with D unclear. This CDR3 is built from 12 residues. Germline CDR1 is LGHNA and CDR2 is YNFKEQ. The V and J ends lost 0 bases and 6 bases respectively, with 3 bases between them. As DNA, the CDR3 is TGTGCCAGCAGCCAAGATAGTCAGCCCCAGCATTTT. Translation gives CASSQDSQPQHF.

V usage is TRBV5-1 and J usage is TRBJ2-1; no definite D call. The CDR3 length is 14 residues. Germline CDR1 reads SGHRS; CDR2 reads YFSETQ. V was trimmed by 1 base and J by 2 bases, leaving 7 bases between them. The CDR3 region is CASSLTSAYNEQFF. CDR3 sequence (DNA): TGCGCCAGCAGCTTGACCTCAGCCTACAATGAGCAGTTCTTC.

V gene TRBV29-1 combines with J gene TRBJ1-2, with 7 bases that match TRBD1. CDR3 length: 12 residues. V shed 7 bases, J shed 4 bases, and the junction held 6 bases outside the gene matches. CDR1 and CDR2 (germline): SQVTM, ANQGSEA. The CDR3 is CSAGTEGYGYTF. CDR3 bases: TGCAGCGCCGGGACAGAGGGCTATGGCTACACCTTC.

V and J are TRBV4-2 and TRBJ2-3, with TRBD1 as a possible D gene (6 bases). CDR1 and CDR2 from the germline V gene are LGHNA and YNFKEQ. The CDR3 runs to 15 residues. Trimming removed 4 bases from V and 2 bases from J, with 13 bases in between. In DNA form, the CDR3 reads TGTGCCAGCAGCCTAACCCAGGGGAACACAGATACGCAGTATTTT. It specifies CASSLTQGNTDTQYF.

The chain is built from TRBV19 and TRBJ2-5, with 11 nucleotides matching TRBD2. V lost 3 bases, J lost 5 bases, and 11 bases stayed unmatched. The CDR3 totals 17 residues. CDR1 and CDR2 from the germline V gene are LNHDA and SQIVND (reference sequence). In nucleotides, the CDR3 is TGTGCCAGTAGTATGGGCCTAGCGGGGGGATGGATGGAGACCCAGTACTTC. This translates into CASSMGLAGGWMETQYF.

V gene TRBV6-5 combines with J gene TRBJ1-6, with D unresolved. This CDR3 contains 14 residues. Trimming removed 0 bases from V and 9 bases from J, with 9 bases in between. Germline V gene sequence: CDR1 MNHEY, CDR2 SVGAGI. DNA of the CDR3: TGTGCCAGCAGTTACTCGGACTGGTCTTCACCCCTCCACTTT. Protein product: CASSYSDWSSPLHF.